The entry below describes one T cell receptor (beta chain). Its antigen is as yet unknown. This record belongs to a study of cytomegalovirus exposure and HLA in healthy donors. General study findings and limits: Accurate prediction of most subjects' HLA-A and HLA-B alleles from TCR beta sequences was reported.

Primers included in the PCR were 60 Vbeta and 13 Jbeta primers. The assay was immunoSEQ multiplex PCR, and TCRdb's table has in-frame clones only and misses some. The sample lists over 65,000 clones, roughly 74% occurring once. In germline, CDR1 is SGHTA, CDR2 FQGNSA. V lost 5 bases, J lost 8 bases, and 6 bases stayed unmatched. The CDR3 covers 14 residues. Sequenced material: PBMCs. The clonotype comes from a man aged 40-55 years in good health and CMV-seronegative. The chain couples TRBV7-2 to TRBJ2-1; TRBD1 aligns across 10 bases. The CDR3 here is CASSPGQGFDEQFF. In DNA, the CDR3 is TGTGCCAGCAGCCCGGGACAGGGGTTCGATGAGCAGTTCTTC.